Presented here are 9 T cell receptor beta chains from one specimen sequenced in a study of blood T cell repertoires in COVID-19. Only in-frame clones appear in the TCRdb table, and some are missing; sequencing was by immunoSEQ multiplex PCR. The table lists approximately 200,000 clones, more than 80% of them singletons. Sequencing was done on a sample of PBMCs or T cells enriched from blood (not recorded which). These receptors were taken from a young man who had recovered from COVID-19.

The genes are TRBV15 and TRBJ2-1; 15 positions agree with TRBD2. The germline CDR1 and CDR2 sequences are LNHNV and YYDKDF (reference sequence). The CDR3 consists of 17 residues. The junction had 2 bases not matched to a gene; V was cut back by 3 bases and J by 2 bases. Here the CDR3 DNA reads TGTGCCACCAGCAGGGGACTAGCGGGAGGACCCTACAATGAGCAGTTCTTC. It encodes CATSRGLAGGPYNEQFF.

This clone has only a few counts. J is TRBJ2-7 and V is TRBV6-5; 8 nucleotides line up with TRBD2. V lost 6 bases to trimming and J lost 5 bases; unmatched junction nucleotides: 9. Per germline, CDR1 MNHEY and CDR2 SVGAGI. The CDR3 is made up of 14 amino acids. This chain's CDR3 is CASSLGGVSHEQYF. The CDR3 DNA is TGTGCCAGCAGCCTCGGGGGGGTGTCCCACGAGCAGTACTTC.

The genes are TRBV7-9 and TRBJ1-6, with D possibly TRBD1 on 5 matching bases. The CDR3 totals 13 residues. V was pared by 8 bases and J by 7 bases, with 12 bases between. Germline V gene data show CDR1 as SEHNR and CDR2 as FQNEAQ (reference sequence). CDR3 protein: CASEGDINSPLHF. The CDR3 nucleotides read TGTGCCAGCGAAGGGGATATAAATTCACCCCTCCACTTT.

The genes are TRBV19 and TRBJ1-3; D unclear. The germline gives CDR1 LNHDA, CDR2 SQIVND (reference sequence). V lost 4 bases, J lost 2 bases, and 9 bases lay in between. CDR3 size: 14 residues. CDR3 loop: CASSKPGTGNTIYF. DNA for the CDR3: TGTGCCAGTAGTAAACCGGGAACTGGAAACACCATATATTTT.

The rearrangement links TRBV3-1 (or the pseudogene TRBV3-2) to TRBJ1-5; D is undetermined. The CDR3 loop spans 15 amino acids. Germline V lookup: CDR1 LGHDT, CDR2 YNNKEL (reference sequence). V was trimmed by 0 bases and J by 3 bases, leaving 9 bases between them. Written as DNA, the CDR3 is TGTGCCAGCAGCCAAGATCTAGGTCTCAATCAGCCCCAGCATTTT. It is translated as CASSQDLGLNQPQHF.

This chain joins TRBV6-2 or TRBV6-3 and TRBJ1-1; 7 nucleotides line up with TRBD1. The CDR3 length is 13 residues. The germline V gene encodes CDR1 MNHEY and CDR2 SVGEGT. V shed 2 bases and J 7 bases; nucleotides not matched to a gene: 4. CDR3 amino acids: CASSYDRDIEAFF. Written as DNA, the CDR3 is TGTGCCAGCAGTTACGACAGGGATATTGAAGCTTTCTTT.

Notes on this clone: The junction differs from germline at one of its ends, possibly a read error. The chain joins TRBV6-5 to TRBJ1-1, with 7 bases fitting TRBD1. The CDR3 is 13 residues long. Germline V gene sequence: CDR1 MNHEY, CDR2 SVGAGI. The CDR3 nucleotides are TGTGCCAGCAGTTATACAGGGGCCACTGAAACTTTCTTT. This encodes CASSYTGATETFF.

The V and J genes are TRBV6-5 and TRBJ2-2, with a possible D match to TRBD2 (5 bases). The germline V gene encodes CDR1 MNHEY and CDR2 SVGAGI. The CDR3 loop spans 14 amino acids. With 0 bases removed from V and 7 bases from J, the gap between germline ends came to 9 bases. Written as DNA, the CDR3 is TGTGCCAGCAGTTACTCCGGCGGAGGCGGGGAGCTGTTTTTT. Amino acids: CASSYSGGGGELFF.

The chain couples TRBV5-1 to TRBJ1-5, with TRBD1 matching over 8 bases. V shed 0 bases, J shed 8 bases, and the junction held 7 bases outside the gene matches. The CDR3 loop spans 15 amino acids. Germline values: CDR1 SGHRS, CDR2 YFSETQ. The DNA for the CDR3 is TGCGCCAGCAGCTTGGGTCAGGGGGCTTCTGAGCCCCAGCATTTT. Protein product: CASSLGQGASEPQHF.